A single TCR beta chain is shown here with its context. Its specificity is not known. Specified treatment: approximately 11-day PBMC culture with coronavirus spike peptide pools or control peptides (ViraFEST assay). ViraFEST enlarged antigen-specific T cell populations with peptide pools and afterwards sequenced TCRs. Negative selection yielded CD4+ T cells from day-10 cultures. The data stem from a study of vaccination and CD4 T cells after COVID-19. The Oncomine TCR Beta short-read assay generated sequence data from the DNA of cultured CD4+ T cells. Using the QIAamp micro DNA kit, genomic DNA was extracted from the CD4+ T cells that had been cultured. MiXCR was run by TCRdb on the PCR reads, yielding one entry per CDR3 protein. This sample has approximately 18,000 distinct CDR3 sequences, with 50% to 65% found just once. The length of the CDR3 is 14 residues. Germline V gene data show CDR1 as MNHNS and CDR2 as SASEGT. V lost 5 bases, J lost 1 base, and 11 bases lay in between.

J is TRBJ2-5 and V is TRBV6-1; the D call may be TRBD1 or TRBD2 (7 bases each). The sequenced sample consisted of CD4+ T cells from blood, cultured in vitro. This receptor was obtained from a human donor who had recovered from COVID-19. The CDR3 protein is CASSLRGGQETQYF. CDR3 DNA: TGTGCCAGCAGTCTCAGGGGGGGCCAAGAGACCCAGTACTTC.